The 29 T cell receptor beta chains in this list originate from one sample, sequenced in a study of blood T cell repertoires in COVID-19. TCRdb's copy holds only in-frame clones and misses some; the assay was immunoSEQ multiplex PCR. The repertoire holds around 280,000 clones, with roughly nine tenths as singletons. Sequenced sample: PBMCs or T cells enriched from blood (not recorded which). These receptors were obtained from a woman between 40 and 55 years old who had recovered from COVID-19.

The rearrangement uses TRBV18 and TRBJ2-7, with D possibly being TRBD1 (6 bases). V lost 6 bases and J 2 bases, leaving 17 bases between the germline ends. This CDR3 has 15 amino acids. CDR1 and CDR2 (germline): KGHSH, LQKENI. CDR3 residues: CASSPNRVGAYEQYF. As DNA, the CDR3 is TGTGCCAGCTCCCCAAACAGGGTAGGGGCCTACGAGCAGTACTTC. The full variable domain, with the rest looked up from reference TRBV18 and TRBJ2-7, is NAGVMQNPRHLVRRRGQEARLRCSPMKGHSHVYWYRQLPEEGLKFMVYLQKENIIDESGMPKERFSAEFPKEGPSILRIQQVVRGDSAAYFCASSPNRVGAYEQYFGPGTRLTVT.

The chain uses TRBV2 and TRBJ1-4, with D perhaps matching TRBD1 (5 bases). Germline V CDR1 and CDR2: SNHLY, FYNNEI. The CDR3 has 14 residues. V lost 8 bases and J 11 bases, leaving 21 bases between the germline ends. The CDR3 DNA reads as TGTGCCAGCGGGCGGGGGGTACAGCAGAGCAAACTGTTTTTT. Its translation is CASGRGVQQSKLFF.

This chain uses TRBV6-5 with TRBJ2-7, with D uncertain. The V gene's germline CDR1 is MNHEY and CDR2 SVGAGI. Trimming pared 5 bases from V and 5 bases from J, leaving 16 bases between. This CDR3 region has 14 residues. For the CDR3, the DNA is TGTGCCAGCAGTCGTAATACAGTTGCACACGAGCAGTACTTC. Its translation is CASSRNTVAHEQYF.

The V call is TRBV7-2, the J call TRBJ2-3, with unresolved D. The germline CDR1 and CDR2 sequences are SGHTA and FQGNSA. Trimming removed 2 bases from V and 6 bases from J, with 9 bases in between. This CDR3 has 13 residues. The CDR3 loop is CASSLIVRDTQYF. The CDR3 DNA reads TGTGCCAGCAGCTTAATCGTGCGCGATACGCAGTATTTT.

This clone was detected only once. V gene TRBV6-1 combines with J gene TRBJ1-3; 8 nucleotides line up with TRBD1. The CDR3 length is 16 residues. Germline V gene lookup returns CDR1 MNHNS and CDR2 SASEGT. The trim removed 3 bases at V and 4 bases at J, leaving 8 bases unmatched. CDR3: CASSETDRAIGNTIYF. The CDR3 DNA reads as TGTGCCAGCAGTGAGACGGACAGGGCGATAGGAAACACCATATATTTT.

This chain links TRBV6-5 with TRBJ2-1, with 7 bases identical to TRBD1. The V and J ends lost 6 bases and 1 base, in that order; junction bases with no gene match: 6. Germline-derived CDR1 and CDR2 are MNHEY and SVGAGI. This CDR3 region has 15 residues. The CDR3 spells CASSVSRGSYNEQFF. The CDR3 DNA follows: TGTGCCAGCAGCGTAAGCAGGGGGTCCTACAATGAGCAGTTCTTC.

V is TRBV5-1 and J is TRBJ2-3; D possibly corresponds to TRBD2 (6 bases). Trimming shortened V by 4 bases and J by 1 base, and 13 bases separated the two germline ends. Germline V gives CDR1 SGHRS, CDR2 YFSETQ. The CDR3 totals 15 residues. DNA of the CDR3: TGCGCCAGCAGCCCGGGGCCTAGCGGCACAGATACGCAGTATTTT. Its protein product is CASSPGPSGTDTQYF.

The chain couples TRBV11-2 to TRBJ2-1; weak D call: TRBD2 (5 bases). This CDR3 has 15 amino acids. Germline CDR1 reads SGHAT; CDR2 reads FQNNGV. Trimming removed 5 bases from V and 0 bases from J, with 11 bases in between. CDR3 sequence: CASSRFTSSYNEQFF. CDR3 coding DNA: TGTGCCAGCAGCCGGTTCACTAGCTCCTACAATGAGCAGTTCTTC.

This clone occurred a few times. V gene TRBV3-1 (or the pseudogene TRBV3-2) combines with J gene TRBJ1-5; D uncertain. The V end lost 0 bases, the J end lost 9 bases, and 18 bases lay between the germline ends. The length of the CDR3 is 16 residues. From germline, CDR1 is LGHDT and CDR2 YNNKEL (reference sequence). The CDR3 DNA sequence: TGTGCCAGCAGCCAAGATCGTGTAGGGAGTGGTAGGCCCCAGCATTTT. This codes for CASSQDRVGSGRPQHF.

This clone was observed a single time. The V call is TRBV6-5, the J call TRBJ1-2, with 7 bases that match TRBD1. The CDR3 sequence is 13 residues long. Germline V lookup: CDR1 MNHEY, CDR2 SVGAGI. Trimming at V came to 6 bases and at J to 4 bases, leaving 5 bases not matched to a gene. CDR3 residues: CASRTGQAYGYTF. The CDR3 DNA is TGTGCCAGCAGGACAGGACAGGCCTATGGCTACACCTTC.

J is TRBJ2-1 and V is TRBV18, with D uncertain. CDR1 is KGHSH and CDR2 is LQKENI in the germline V gene. The CDR3 runs to 16 residues. Trimming pared 0 bases from V and 0 bases from J, leaving 9 bases between. Written as DNA, the CDR3 is TGTGCCAGCTCACCACCGAAGCGAAGCTCCTACAATGAGCAGTTCTTC. Translating gives CASSPPKRSSYNEQFF.

The genes are TRBV2 and TRBJ2-3; 8 nucleotides align to TRBD1. The V gene's germline CDR1 is SNHLY and CDR2 FYNNEI. The V gene end was trimmed by 10 bases and the J gene end by 5 bases; junction bases not matched to a gene: 14. The CDR3 runs 15 residues. The CDR3 coding sequence is TGTGCCACCGATCTGGGCAGGGGGCCTGGAGATACGCAGTATTTT. This translates into CATDLGRGPGDTQYF.

The chain uses TRBV18 and TRBJ1-1; D possibly corresponds to TRBD1 (5 bases). The CDR3 sequence is 16 residues long. Per the germline V gene, CDR1 is KGHSH and CDR2 is LQKENI. Trimming cost V 4 bases and J 6 bases, with 21 bases left between them. CDR3 DNA: TGTGCCAGCTCACAATTGCCGAGCGGGAAGGGGCCTGAAGCTTTCTTT. It translates to CASSQLPSGKGPEAFF.

V is TRBV7-3 and J is TRBJ1-2; TRBD1 aligns across 8 bases. This CDR3 contains 15 residues. V dropped 4 bases and J dropped 2; count of bases not matched to a gene: 6. Germline V CDR1 and CDR2: SGHTA, FQGTGA. CDR3 sequence reads: CASSSRQGMNYGYTF. The CDR3, as DNA: TGTGCCAGCAGCTCGCGACAGGGGATGAACTATGGCTACACCTTC.

This chain joins TRBV10-3 and TRBJ1-1, with TRBD1 matching over 7 bases. The CDR3 covers 15 residues. Losses at the gene ends were 0 bases for V and 7 bases for J; bases not matched to a gene: 8. CDR1 and CDR2 (germline): ENHRY, SYGVKD. This CDR3 is CAISESNRGPLEAFF. The CDR3 DNA sequence: TGTGCCATCAGTGAGTCGAACAGGGGCCCACTTGAAGCTTTCTTT.

The chain combines TRBV5-1 with TRBJ1-2; 11 bases are a match to TRBD1. Germline CDR1 is SGHRS and CDR2 is YFSETQ. The length of the CDR3 is 17 residues. V dropped 1 base and J dropped 3; count of bases not matched to a gene: 8. CDR3 region: CASSLNQPGQGDYGYTF. CDR3 DNA sequence: TGCGCCAGCAGCTTGAACCAACCGGGACAGGGGGACTATGGCTACACCTTC.

This clone was detected a few times. The CDR3 DNA is TGTGCCAGCAGCTTAAGGGGACAGGGTCTCTACGAGCAGTACTTC. Translating it yields CASSLRGQGLYEQYF. The J gene is TRBJ2-7, the V gene TRBV7-2, with 9 bases fitting TRBD1. The CDR3 length is 15 residues. The V segment lost 2 bases and the J segment 3 bases; nucleotides outside the gene matches: 5. Germline lookup yields CDR1 SGHTA and CDR2 FQGNSA.

This chain links TRBV12-5 with TRBJ2-2; TRBD1 is a possible D gene (6 bases). The CDR3 length is 15 residues. The germline V gene encodes CDR1 LGHNT and CDR2 FRNRAP. The V and J ends lost 4 bases and 1 base respectively, with 10 bases between them. The CDR3 spells CASGSGTLNTGELFF. The CDR3 DNA reads as TGTGCTAGTGGTTCGGGGACATTGAACACCGGGGAGCTGTTTTTT.

This clone was seen a handful of times. The V call is TRBV7-9, the J call TRBJ1-1; 7 bases line up with TRBD1. With 5 bases clipped from V and 8 bases from J, the junction kept 8 bases outside the gene matches. Germline V CDR1 and CDR2: SEHNR, FQNEAQ (reference sequence). This CDR3 is built from 13 residues. DNA of the CDR3: TGTGCCAGCAGCGCAGAGGCAGGGGGAGAAGCTTTCTTT. Its protein is CASSAEAGGEAFF.

This clone has only one observation. The chain uses TRBV6-1 and TRBJ1-4; D remains unclear. Germline lookup yields CDR1 MNHNS and CDR2 SASEGT. V was cut by 2 bases and J by 7 bases, with 5 bases left in between. The CDR3 is made up of 12 amino acids. Here the CDR3 DNA reads TGTGCCAGCAGTGAAAATAGTGAAAAACTGTTTTTT. This gives the protein CASSENSEKLFF.

The chain combines TRBV2 with TRBJ2-7; TRBD2 might be the D (5 bases). This CDR3 spans 15 amino acids. Germline CDR1 reads SNHLY; CDR2 reads FYNNEI. Trimming stripped 6 bases from V and 3 bases from J, with 18 bases between. The CDR3 spells CASRRVPTDYYEQYF. Here the CDR3 DNA reads TGTGCCAGCAGGAGGGTGCCAACCGACTACTACGAGCAGTACTTC.

This clone was seen a single time. The chain combines TRBV5-4 with TRBJ2-2; a weak D match, TRBD1 (6 bases). The V gene lost 4 bases and the J gene lost 6 bases, with 19 bases spanning the gap. There are 16 residues in the CDR3. Germline CDR1 is SGHNT and CDR2 is YYREEE (reference sequence). The CDR3 nucleotides are TGTGCCAGCAGCCCGAAGAGCAGGGGCAAGGCCGGGGAGCTGTTTTTT. Its protein product is CASSPKSRGKAGELFF.

V usage is TRBV18 and J usage is TRBJ1-1, with D unresolved. Germline V gene lookup returns CDR1 KGHSH and CDR2 LQKENI. Trimming stripped 4 bases from V and 5 bases from J, with 14 bases between. This CDR3 is 14 amino acids long. CDR3 sequence reads: CASSRHPTGTEAFF. The CDR3 region has the DNA TGTGCCAGCTCACGTCACCCCACGGGGACTGAAGCTTTCTTT.

The CDR3 nucleotides read TGTGCCAGCAGCTTGGGACAGGGAGAGTACAATGAGCAGTTCTTC. Its protein product is CASSLGQGEYNEQFF. The chain couples TRBV5-4 to TRBJ2-1; 7 bases line up with TRBD1. From germline, CDR1 is SGHNT and CDR2 YYREEE (reference sequence). The CDR3 sequence is 15 residues long. The J segment lost 4 bases and the V segment lost 0 bases, leaving 4 bases of the junction unmatched.

The count of this clone is one. The genes are TRBV9 and TRBJ1-5, with no clear D. CDR1 and CDR2 (germline): SGDLS, YYNGEE. With 0 bases removed from V and 2 bases from J, the gap between germline ends came to 12 bases. The CDR3 covers 16 residues. The CDR3 loop is CASSVGPGWGNQPQHF. DNA of the CDR3: TGTGCCAGCAGCGTAGGTCCGGGGTGGGGCAATCAGCCCCAGCATTTT.

The chain employs TRBV3-1 (or the pseudogene TRBV3-2) and TRBJ2-3, with 7 bases matching TRBD2. CDR3 size: 18 residues. Trimming at V came to 0 bases and at J to 2 bases, leaving 11 bases not matched to a gene. CDR1 is LGHDT and CDR2 is YNNKEL in the germline V gene (reference sequence). CDR3 sequence reads: CASSQEVSREIPTDTQYF. The CDR3 DNA sequence: TGTGCCAGCAGCCAAGAAGTGTCGCGGGAGATTCCCACAGATACGCAGTATTTT.

This clone was recorded only once. The chain uses TRBV18 and TRBJ2-7; 9 bases are a match to TRBD1. The CDR3 is 16 residues long. CDR1 is KGHSH and CDR2 is LQKENI in the germline V gene. V gave up 1 base and J gave up 0 bases; unmatched junction bases: 4. The DNA for the CDR3 is TGTGCCAGCTCACCACGACAGGGGGTGGACTCCTACGAGCAGTACTTC. It is translated as CASSPRQGVDSYEQYF.

J is TRBJ1-2 and V is TRBV29-1; D may be TRBD1 (5 bases). CDR3 size: 13 residues. Between the trimmed V and J ends, which lost 6 bases and 6 bases, there was a span of 17 bases. Germline V gene lookup returns CDR1 SQVTM and CDR2 ANQGSEA. CDR3 region: CSVPHAGHNGYTF. The CDR3 DNA is TGCAGCGTGCCGCATGCGGGGCACAATGGCTACACCTTC.

In its sample, this clone was seen a few times. The chain couples TRBV12-3 or TRBV12-4 to TRBJ1-1; D is perhaps TRBD1 (5 bases). The CDR3 spans 12 residues. The V gene lost 0 bases and the J gene lost 10 bases, with 9 bases spanning the gap. The CDR3 here is CASSLAQGGAFF. DNA of the CDR3: TGTGCCAGCAGTTTAGCTCAGGGTGGAGCTTTCTTT.